Each of the 3 T cell receptor beta chains below was sequenced from the same sample in a study of shared clonotypes between healthy human individuals. Profiling relied on immunoSEQ multiplex PCR, and the TCRdb table lists in-frame clones only, not all of them. The sample yields 1,400,000 or so clones, approximately 98.5% seen once. The sample consisted of naive CD4+ T cells sorted from blood. The subset is: CD45RA+ positively selected. These receptors came from a man aged 25-45 years in good health.

On this clone itself: Sequence at one end of the junction differs from germline and may be a read error. The genes are TRBV7-7 and TRBJ2-5; TRBD1 agrees at 10 bases. Germline CDR1 and CDR2: SSHAT and FNYEAQ (reference sequence). This CDR3 comprises 14 residues. In DNA, the CDR3 is TGTGCTAGCACCGCAGGGACAGGGGAAGAGACCCAGTACTTC. Protein product: CASTAGTGEETQYF.

This clone was found once. V usage is TRBV5-5 and J usage is TRBJ2-5; D not resolved. Trimming stripped 4 bases from V and 4 bases from J, with 14 bases between. Germline loops: CDR1 SGHKS, CDR2 YYEKEE (reference sequence). The CDR3 sequence is 14 residues long. CDR3: CASSPWARRETQYF. Written as DNA, the CDR3 is TGTGCCAGCAGCCCCTGGGCTAGGAGAGAGACCCAGTACTTC.

This clone was picked up one time. The rearrangement links TRBV15 to TRBJ2-7, with D perhaps matching TRBD2 (5 bases). V shed 2 bases and J shed 0 bases, with 14 bases lying between them. CDR1 is LNHNV and CDR2 is YYDKDF in the germline V gene (reference sequence). This CDR3 spans 16 amino acids. The CDR3 coding sequence is TGTGCCACCAGCAGATCAACAGCGGCAAGCTCCTACGAGCAGTACTTC. Its protein is CATSRSTAASSYEQYF.